The entry below describes one T cell receptor (beta chain). Its target is not known. This specimen belongs to a study of blood T cells in healthy people across ages. Total RNA amounts of at least 5 micrograms were extracted per sample. The CDR3 extends over 13 amino acids. The germline V gene encodes CDR1 MNHNY and CDR2 SVGAGI (reference sequence). Trimming shortened V by 3 bases and J by 6 bases, and 9 bases separated the two germline ends. Study-wide points: Both naive CD4+ cell counts and diversity were greater in long-lived donors than in aged donors.

Through a sample-barcoded 5' primer and a J-beta primer mix, a second PCR was run for roughly 7 to 12 cycles. TCRdb ran MiXCR on the 5' RACE reads and lists one entry per CDR3 protein. This sample has about 780,000 distinct CDR3 sequences; around 62% occur once, and the top ten carry about 30%. Source material: blood. The chain has TRBV6-6 and TRBJ2-1; D possibly corresponds to TRBD2 (5 bases). The source of this sequence is a man under 40 in good health. CDR3 DNA sequence: TGTGCCAGCAGTTATGGGGAGATCAATGAGCAGTTCTTC. It specifies CASSYGEINEQFF.